The T cell receptor (beta chain) under discussion was sequenced for a study of blood T cell repertoires in COVID-19. Clones were read by immunoSEQ multiplex PCR, and TCRdb kept only the in-frame ones, dropping some. The sample shows about 140,000 clones, over 75% of them seen only once. V shed 2 bases and J shed 3 bases, with 16 bases lying between them. The CDR3 length is 16 residues. Per the germline V gene, CDR1 is MNHEY and CDR2 is SVGAGI. The sequence was obtained from a man aged 50 to 59 with acute or convalescent COVID-19. Source material: peripheral blood. The gene calls are TRBV6-5 and TRBJ1-2, with D perhaps TRBD1 (5 bases). CDR3 sequence reads: CASSYDPETVYYGYTF. As DNA, the CDR3 is TGTGCCAGCAGTTACGACCCCGAGACAGTTTACTATGGCTACACCTTC.